This T cell receptor (beta chain) was identified in a study of Graves' ophthalmopathy and Graves' hyperthyroidism. Germline loops: CDR1 SGHTA, CDR2 FQGNSA. The CDR3 is 14 amino acids. After removal of 3 bases from V and 2 bases from J, the junction contained 4 bases not matched to a gene. This clonotype was detected many times. RNA transcripts yielded amplified TCR beta CDR3 regions. Amplification began with first-round RT-PCR using HTBI primers, then second-round multiplex PCR was performed. In TCRdb, the multiplex PCR reads were re-called with MiXCR into one record per CDR3 protein. The table includes about 210,000 distinct CDR3 sequences, roughly 27% detected once.

The chain joins TRBV7-2 to TRBJ2-7, with 7 bases lining up with TRBD2. This clonotype was sampled from a man aged 45 to 65 with Graves' ophthalmopathy. Sequencing was done on a sample of peripheral blood. CDR3 sequence reads: CASSFGGSTYEQYF. In DNA form, the CDR3 reads TGTGCCAGCAGCTTCGGCGGGAGTACCTACGAGCAGTACTTC.